The next 10 T cell receptor beta chains were all read from a single sample in a study of cytomegalovirus exposure and HLA in healthy donors. PCR amplification relied on 60 Vbeta primers (plus 13 Jbeta primers). The data were produced by immunoSEQ multiplex PCR, yet TCRdb's version contains in-frame clones alone and is incomplete. This sample's table reports 65,000 to 95,000 clones. Material: PBMCs. These receptors were taken from a man younger than 45 in good health and CMV-seronegative.

The V and J genes are TRBV18 and TRBJ2-7; TRBD1 matches 7 bases. The CDR3 sequence is 13 residues long. Germline CDR1 KGHSH, CDR2 LQKENI. After removal of 6 bases from V and 9 bases from J, the junction contained 11 bases not matched to a gene. CDR3: CASSQDRISVQYF. The CDR3 DNA follows: TGTGCCAGCTCCCAGGACAGGATTAGTGTGCAGTACTTC.

The genes are TRBV10-1 and TRBJ2-1; D is undetermined. CDR1 and CDR2 from the germline V gene are WNHNN and SYGVQD (reference sequence). The CDR3 is 12 residues long. Trimming cost V 3 bases and J 7 bases, with 7 bases left between them. In DNA form, the CDR3 reads TGCGCCAGCAGTGACTTAACAAATGAGCAGTTCTTC. Residues: CASSDLTNEQFF.

This sequence joins TRBV9 and TRBJ2-2; D ambiguous. Germline V gives CDR1 SGDLS, CDR2 YYNGEE. The length of the CDR3 is 16 residues. Deletions cut 0 bases from V and 6 bases from J, with 15 bases between. CDR3 sequence: CASSVAPLAVAGELFF. The CDR3 bases are TGTGCCAGCAGCGTAGCTCCCCTCGCGGTCGCCGGGGAGCTGTTTTTT.

The rearrangement joins TRBV7-9 to TRBJ1-1; no clear D gene. Trimming pared 3 bases from V and 0 bases from J, leaving 11 bases between. Germline values: CDR1 SEHNR, CDR2 FQNEAQ (reference sequence). CDR3 length: 15 amino acids. CDR3 amino acids: CASSFGEQLNTEAFF. CDR3 nucleotides: TGTGCCAGCAGCTTCGGCGAACAGCTGAACACTGAAGCTTTCTTT.

The V and J genes are TRBV7-9 and TRBJ2-3; the match to TRBD2 covers 7 bases. The CDR3 is 14 residues long. The trim removed 3 bases at V and 4 bases at J, leaving 4 bases unmatched. CDR1 and CDR2 (germline): SEHNR, FQNEAQ (reference sequence). The CDR3 bases are TGTGCCAGCAGCTTTGGGGGGGGGTCAGATACGCAGTATTTT. Translating it yields CASSFGGGSDTQYF.

This chain links TRBV6-4 with TRBJ2-2; D is possibly TRBD2 (6 bases). In germline, CDR1 is MRHNA, CDR2 SNTAGT. The V end lost 3 bases, the J end lost 6 bases, and 8 bases lay between the germline ends. CDR3 length: 13 amino acids. This CDR3 is CASSETSSGELFF. CDR3 nucleotide sequence: TGTGCCAGCAGTGAGACTAGTTCCGGGGAGCTGTTTTTT.

The chain has TRBV2 and TRBJ2-5; tentatively, D is TRBD2 (5 bases). Germline CDR1 reads SNHLY; CDR2 reads FYNNEI. The length of the CDR3 is 13 residues. Trimming cost V 0 bases and J 7 bases, with 9 bases left between them. CDR3 in amino acids: CASSEAGEGTQYF. CDR3 bases: TGTGCCAGCAGTGAAGCTGGTGAGGGGACCCAGTACTTC.

The rearrangement links TRBV29-1 to TRBJ2-7, with 7 positions matching TRBD1. The CDR3 runs to 13 residues. The trim removed 7 bases at V and 7 bases at J, leaving 13 bases unmatched. Germline assignment: CDR1 SQVTM and CDR2 ANQGSEA. CDR3 sequence: CSASGQWFEEQYF. The CDR3 nucleotides read TGCAGCGCTTCGGGACAGTGGTTTGAAGAGCAGTACTTC.

The chain combines TRBV2 with TRBJ2-7, with 10 nucleotides matching TRBD1. The CDR3 extends over 14 amino acids. The germline V gene has CDR1 SNHLY and CDR2 FYNNEI. V was clipped by 7 bases and J by 2 bases; unmatched bases: 5. This CDR3 reads CASTRDRGAYEQYF. Here the CDR3 DNA reads TGTGCCAGCACCCGGGACAGGGGCGCCTACGAGCAGTACTTC.

The J gene is TRBJ1-2, the V gene TRBV7-9; TRBD1 agrees at 10 bases. Trimming at V came to 2 bases and at J to 3 bases, leaving 6 bases not matched to a gene. Looked up from germline, CDR1 is SEHNR and CDR2 is FQNEAQ (reference sequence). The CDR3 is 16 amino acids. The CDR3 reads CASSLTRDRGYYGYTF. CDR3 nucleotide sequence: TGTGCCAGCAGCTTAACGAGGGACAGGGGTTACTATGGCTACACCTTC. Using reference TRBV7-9 and TRBJ1-2 for the parts outside the CDR3, the full variable domain is DTGVSQNPRHKITKRGQNVTFRCDPISEHNRLYWYRQTLGQGPEFLTYFQNEAQLEKSRLLSDRFSAERPKGSFSTLEIQRTEQGDSAMYLCASSLTRDRGYYGYTFGSGTRLTVV.